Described below is a single T cell receptor (beta chain) sequence and its context. Its matching antigen is unknown. In this CDR3 the conserved last residue, phenylalanine or tryptophan, is missing, so a read error is likely. The time point: persistent/refractory GD, antithyroid drugs over 5 years with positive TRAb. The TCR library was made from RNA extracted from PBMCs. Graves' disease diagnosis used American Thyroid Association guidelines. CDR1 is LGHNA and CDR2 is YSLEER in the germline V gene. V trimming: 1 base; J trimming: 5 bases; junction bases outside the gene matches: 5. This CDR3 has 15 amino acids. With iRepertoire HTBI primers and Arm-PCR of CDR3 regions, TCR beta libraries were built. Authors' data handling: Identified across the samples were around 62 TRBV segments and 14 TRBJ segments. TCRdb used MiXCR to reprocess the multiplex PCR reads, holding one entry per CDR3 protein. None of the V and J calls come from the authors' own analysis; TCRdb made them. This table has 310,000 or so distinct CDR3 sequences, around a fifth appearing once.

The sample originates from a study of regulatory T cells in long-lasting Graves disease. Study-level results: Limited samples may have lowered accuracy. Patients with persistent disease shared roughly 3,000 public clonotypes, outpacing the roughly 1,000 shared by new patients.

This receptor was identified in a female donor with Graves disease. The J gene is TRBJ2-5, the V gene TRBV4-3; 9 positions match TRBD1. The sample consisted of peripheral blood mononuclear cells (PBMCs), taken when the disease was refractory, from a patient treated with antithyroid drugs. The CDR3 reads CASSQGTGEGETQYL. The CDR3 DNA reads TGCGCCAGCAGCCAAGGGACAGGGGAAGGGGAGACCCAGTACCTC.